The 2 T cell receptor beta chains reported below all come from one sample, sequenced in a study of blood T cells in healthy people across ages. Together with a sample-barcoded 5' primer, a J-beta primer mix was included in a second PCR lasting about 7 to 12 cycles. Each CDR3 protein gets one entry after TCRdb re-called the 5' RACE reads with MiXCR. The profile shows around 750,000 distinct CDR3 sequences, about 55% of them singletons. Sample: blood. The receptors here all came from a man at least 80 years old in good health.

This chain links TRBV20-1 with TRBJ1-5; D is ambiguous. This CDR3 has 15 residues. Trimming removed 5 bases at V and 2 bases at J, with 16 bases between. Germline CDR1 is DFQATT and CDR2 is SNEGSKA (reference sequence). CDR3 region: CSAYRGRRGNQPQHF. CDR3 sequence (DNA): TGCAGTGCTTACCGGGGTAGGAGGGGCAATCAGCCCCAGCATTTT.

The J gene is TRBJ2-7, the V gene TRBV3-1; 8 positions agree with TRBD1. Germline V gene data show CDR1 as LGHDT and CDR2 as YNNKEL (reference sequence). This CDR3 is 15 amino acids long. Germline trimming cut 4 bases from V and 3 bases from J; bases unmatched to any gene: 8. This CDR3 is CASSPGTGPHYEQYF. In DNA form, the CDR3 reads TGTGCCAGCAGCCCGGGGACAGGTCCTCACTACGAGCAGTACTTC.